This is a list of T cell receptor beta chains from one sample in a study of shared clonotypes between healthy human individuals. The protocol was immunoSEQ multiplex PCR, while the TCRdb copy is restricted to in-frame clones and leaves out a portion. There are about 600,000 clones in the sample; around 97% occur only once, and approximately 0.057% lies in the top ten. Sequencing input: naive CD4+ T cells sorted from blood. The receptors were gathered from a woman in her 30s in good health. CDR3s include the opening cysteine and the closing phenylalanine or tryptophan. A D gene is named only where the DNA matches it firmly. Size tells how often a clone was seen (once, few, many) or the class of an expanded clone, and some rows leave it out.

clone_size j_call cdr3_length v_call d_call cdr3_nt cdr3_aa
. TRBJ2-3 17 TRBV18 TRBD2 TGTGCCAGCTCAACCAGCCTAGCGGGATGGGGTACAGATACGCAGTATTTT CASSTSLAGWGTDTQYF
. TRBJ1-2 14 TRBV9 . TGTGCCAGCAGCGTAGAGGCAGGAAAATATGGCTACACCTTC CASSVEAGKYGYTF
. TRBJ2-2 15 TRBV6-6 . TGTGCCAGCAGTTACAAGTGGGTGGACACCGGGGAGCTGTTTTTT CASSYKWVDTGELFF
. TRBJ2-3 14 TRBV9 . TGTGCCAGCAGCGTAGTGAGCCTCACAGATACGCAGTATTTT CASSVVSLTDTQYF
. TRBJ2-2 14 TRBV28 . TGTGCCAGCAGCTCCGGACAGTTCACCGGGGAGCTGTTTTTT CASSSGQFTGELFF
once TRBJ2-3 14 TRBV5-8 . TGTGCCAGCAGCTTGGCCCCCGGTACAGATACGCAGTATTTT CASSLAPGTDTQYF
. TRBJ2-3 16 TRBV5-1 . TGCGCCAGCAGCGGTACTGGGACGGGGAGCACAGATACGCAGTATTTT CASSGTGTGSTDTQYF
. TRBJ2-1 16 TRBV30 TRBD2 TGTGCCTGGAGTGTGGACGGGAGGATGGATGGCGATGAGCAGTTCTTC CAWSVDGRMDGDEQFF
. TRBJ1-3 16 TRBV18 . TGTGCCAGCTCTCGCAATCCGGGACCCTCTGGAAACACCATATATTTT CASSRNPGPSGNTIYF
. TRBJ2-4 17 TRBV27 TRBD2 TGTGCCAGCAGTGAAATCAGACTAGCGGGAGCCCCCGACATTCAGTACTTC CASSEIRLAGAPDIQYF
. TRBJ1-2 14 TRBV7-8 . TGTGCCAGCAGCTTTCGTACTCTCAACGCAGGCTACACCTTC CASSFRTLNAGYTF
. TRBJ2-1 11 TRBV7-9 . TGTGCCAGCAGCCCGAGCGGTGAGCAGTTCTTC CASSPSGEQFF
. TRBJ2-7 13 TRBV6-5 . TGTGCCAGCAGTTACCCGGGAGCAGGCGAGCAGTACTTC CASSYPGAGEQYF
. TRBJ2-3 14 TRBV2 TRBD1 TGTGCCAGCAGTGCGGACAGGGGTATGAATACGCAGTATTTT CASSADRGMNTQYF
. TRBJ2-7 13 TRBV25-1 . TGTGCCAGCAGTGAATATGATCTAGACGAGCAGTACTTC CASSEYDLDEQYF
. TRBJ1-1 14 TRBV19 . TGTGCCAGTAGTAGGGAGGACAGACCCAGGGTAGCTTTCTTT CASSREDRPRVAFF
. TRBJ2-1 16 TRBV12-5 . TGTGCTAGTGGTTTGGTACTTGGGAGCTCCTACAATGAGCAGTTCTTC CASGLVLGSSYNEQFF
. TRBJ2-5 13 TRBV7-8 . TGTGCCAGCAGCCCCCAACTGGAAGAGACCCAGTACTTC CASSPQLEETQYF
. TRBJ2-1 16 TRBV5-1 TRBD2 TGCGCCAGCAGCTTGACTAGCGGGAACACCTACAATGAGCAGTTCTTC CASSLTSGNTYNEQFF
. TRBJ2-1 16 TRBV10-1 TRBD2 TGCGCCAGCAGTGAGCTCCTAGCGGAGGGGAACAATGAGCAGTTCTTC CASSELLAEGNNEQFF
. TRBJ2-1 15 TRBV15 . TGTGCCACCAGCAGAGGGTCCAGGGAGTTCAATGAGCAGTTCTTC CATSRGSREFNEQFF
once TRBJ1-1 15 TRBV5-4 . TGTGCCAGCAGCTCTCCCGAGACCGGTAACACTGAAGCTTTCTTT CASSSPETGNTEAFF
. TRBJ2-5 19 TRBV2 . TGTGCCAGCAGTGTCCGGGGGACGGACCCCAGGAGCGAGAGAGAGACCCAGTACTTC CASSVRGTDPRSERETQYF
. TRBJ1-1 13 TRBV28 . TGTGCCAGCGGTGAGAGAATGAACACTGAAGCTTTCTTT CASGERMNTEAFF
. TRBJ1-6 15 TRBV9 . TGTGCCAGCACCGGAGGGCTTGGGGCTAATTCACCCCTCCACTTT CASTGGLGANSPLHF
. TRBJ2-7 17 TRBV7-9 TRBD2 TGTGCCAGCAGCTCCCGCTGGACTAGCTCCCTTTCCTACGAGCAGTACTTC CASSSRWTSSLSYEQYF
. TRBJ2-5 14 TRBV4-1 . TGCGCCAGCAGCCACCCTGGACGCCAAGAGACCCAGTACTTC CASSHPGRQETQYF
. TRBJ2-7 16 TRBV5-1 . TGCGCCAGCAGCCGGGGCGACGGACGGTTCTCCTACGAGCAGTACTTC CASSRGDGRFSYEQYF
. TRBJ2-7 17 TRBV10-1 TRBD1 TGCGCCAGCAGTGAGCAACAGCCGGGACAGGGGGCCCACGAGCAGTACTTC CASSEQQPGQGAHEQYF
. TRBJ1-5 15 TRBV6-5 TRBD1 TGTGCCAGCAGCCCGGGACAGGCGAGCAATCAGCCCCAGCATTTT CASSPGQASNQPQHF
once TRBJ2-2 13 TRBV5-1 . TGCGCCAGCAGCTTCTCGGAGAACGGGGAGCTGTTTTTT CASSFSENGELFF
. TRBJ2-1 11 TRBV9 . TGTGCCAGCAGCGTAGCCCAGGAGCAGTTCTTC CASSVAQEQFF
. TRBJ2-5 16 TRBV9 . TGTGCCAGCAGCGGAACTCCGGGAGCTCCCCGGGAGACCCAGTACTTC CASSGTPGAPRETQYF
. TRBJ2-2 18 TRBV15 TRBD2 TGTGCCACCAGCGAAAACCCCCTCCAGCGGGACCTGCGCGGGGAGCTGTTTTTT CATSENPLQRDLRGELFF
once TRBJ2-2 14 TRBV11-3 . TGTGCCAGCAGTCCAGCCCTGAACACCGGGGAGCTGTTTTTT CASSPALNTGELFF
. TRBJ2-3 13 TRBV19 TRBD2 TGTGCCAGTACCGGGAGGGCCACAGATACGCAGTATTTT CASTGRATDTQYF
. TRBJ1-4 14 TRBV5-1 . TGCGCCAGCAGCCCACAGGTGACTAATGAAAAACTGTTTTTT CASSPQVTNEKLFF
. TRBJ2-1 16 TRBV10-3 TRBD1 TGTGCCATCAGGCCGGGACAGGGTAGGTCTTTCGATGAGCAGTTCTTC CAIRPGQGRSFDEQFF
. TRBJ2-5 13 TRBV19 . TGTGCCAGTAGTAGGCGGGAAGGAGAGACCCAGTACTTC CASSRREGETQYF
. TRBJ1-5 14 TRBV5-1 . TGCGCCAGCAGCTTTTCGACGGGGGTTCAGCCCCAGCATTTT CASSFSTGVQPQHF
. TRBJ1-5 12 TRBV10-3 TRBD1 TGTGCCATCGGACAGGGGGATCAGCCCCAGCATTTT CAIGQGDQPQHF
. TRBJ2-7 14 TRBV19 TRBD1 TGTGCCAGTAGTATAAGGACAGGGTGGACCGAGCAGTACTTC CASSIRTGWTEQYF